The 19 T cell receptor beta chains in this list originate from one sample, sequenced in a study of TIL therapy for anti-PD-1-resistant metastatic lung cancer. Specified time point: pre-treatment sample, taken before nivolumab and TIL therapy. The immunoSEQ assay was v3. Libraries were prepared by immunoSEQ multiplex PCR; TCRdb keeps only in-frame clonotypes and omits some of them. The sample carries about 49,000 clones, approximately 79% recorded once. The input for sequencing was blood, taken at baseline. These receptors were taken from a man aged 65 to 79 with non-small cell lung cancer.

The chain employs TRBV5-1 and TRBJ2-1; 7 bases are a match to TRBD2. The CDR3 is made up of 14 amino acids. With V trimmed by 0 bases and J by 9 bases, 6 bases remained unmatched. CDR1 is SGHRS and CDR2 is YFSETQ in the germline V gene. This CDR3 reads CASSLGGRAAEQFF. The DNA for the CDR3 is TGCGCCAGCAGCTTGGGTGGGAGGGCCGCTGAGCAGTTCTTC.

The chain is built from TRBV7-2 and TRBJ2-7; TRBD2 matches at 8 bases. The CDR3 spans 15 residues. V shed 6 bases and J 6 bases; nucleotides not matched to a gene: 13. CDR1 and CDR2 from the germline V gene are SGHTA and FQGNSA. CDR3 in DNA: TGTGCCAGCAGACAGCAAGCGGGAGATATCGGCGAGCAGTACTTC. It specifies CASRQQAGDIGEQYF.

The chain couples TRBV27 to TRBJ1-5; weak D call: TRBD1 (6 bases). The CDR3 is made up of 13 amino acids. Germline CDR1 reads MNHEY; CDR2 reads SMNVEV (reference sequence). V lost 8 bases, J lost 0 bases, and 8 bases lay in between. CDR3 region: CASRDTSNQPQHF. The CDR3 nucleotides read TGTGCCAGCCGGGACACTAGCAATCAGCCCCAGCATTTT.

The chain recombines TRBV7-9 with TRBJ2-5, with TRBD2 matching 10 bases. The CDR3 extends over 16 amino acids. Germline trimming cut 7 bases from V and 5 bases from J; bases unmatched to any gene: 13. Germline V gene sequence: CDR1 SEHNR, CDR2 FQNEAQ (reference sequence). CDR3 amino acids: CASTTGLLAGMETQYF. Here the CDR3 DNA reads TGTGCCAGCACCACTGGGTTACTAGCGGGAATGGAGACCCAGTACTTC. Variable domain in full (rest from reference TRBV7-9 and TRBJ2-5): DTGVSQNPRHKITKRGQNVTFRCDPISEHNRLYWYRQTLGQGPEFLTYFQNEAQLEKSRLLSDRFSAERPKGSFSTLEIQRTEQGDSAMYLCASTTGLLAGMETQYFGPGTRLLVL.

The chain combines TRBV11-3 with TRBJ2-1; the D is unclear. The V and J ends lost 4 bases and 4 bases respectively, with 8 bases between them. The CDR3 is 13 residues long. CDR1 and CDR2 from the germline V gene are SGHNT and YENEEA. CDR3 coding DNA: TGTGCCAGCAGCTCCCAACTGTACAATGAGCAGTTCTTC. Translated, it gives CASSSQLYNEQFF.

The chain combines TRBV27 with TRBJ1-3, with TRBD1 identical over 11 bases. With 6 bases clipped from V and 0 bases from J, the junction kept 7 bases outside the gene matches. Germline V gene data show CDR1 as MNHEY and CDR2 as SMNVEV (reference sequence). The CDR3 has 17 amino acids. DNA for the CDR3: TGTGCCAGCAGGTCGGGACAGGGGGTTCTCTCTGGAAACACCATATATTTT. Its translation: CASRSGQGVLSGNTIYF.

The chain combines TRBV6-5 with TRBJ2-2; D is ambiguous. Germline CDR1 MNHEY, CDR2 SVGAGI. The CDR3 length is 14 residues. Trimming removed 5 bases at V and 7 bases at J, with 14 bases between. CDR3 protein: CASSTGRMNGELFF. CDR3 nucleotide sequence: TGTGCCAGCAGTACCGGACGGATGAACGGGGAGCTGTTTTTT.

The rearrangement links TRBV10-2 to TRBJ2-3; D is undetermined. The CDR3 is made up of 14 amino acids. Deletions cut 7 bases from V and 0 bases from J, with 11 bases between. CDR1 is WSHSY, CDR2 SAAADI, per germline. The CDR3 protein is CASTSAYSTDTQYF. CDR3 nucleotide sequence: TGCGCCAGCACCTCTGCGTATAGCACAGATACGCAGTATTTT.

The gene calls are TRBV5-4 and TRBJ1-1; 10 positions agree with TRBD1. Unmatched junction bases numbered 6, after V lost 7 bases and J lost 0 bases. CDR3 length: 15 residues. The germline CDR1 and CDR2 sequences are SGHNT and YYREEE (reference sequence). The CDR3 spells CASRADRGVNTEAFF. The CDR3 region has the DNA TGTGCCAGCCGCGCGGACAGGGGGGTGAACACTGAAGCTTTCTTT.

The rearrangement uses TRBV4-3 and TRBJ2-7, with TRBD1 matching 8 bases. The CDR3 contains 16 residues. With V trimmed by 0 bases and J by 3 bases, 7 bases remained unmatched. Looked up from germline, CDR1 is LGHNA and CDR2 is YSLEER. The CDR3 bases are TGCGCCAGCAGCCAAGATCTTGGACAGGGTATCTACGAGCAGTACTTC. It codes for CASSQDLGQGIYEQYF.

This chain links TRBV29-1 with TRBJ2-3; D call uncertain. The CDR3 contains 14 residues. Trimming cost V 6 bases and J 0 bases, with 13 bases left between them. Germline CDR1 reads SQVTM; CDR2 reads ANQGSEA. CDR3 coding DNA: TGCAGCGTAATTCTAGATTCTAGCACAGATACGCAGTATTTT. Translation gives CSVILDSSTDTQYF.

The V call is TRBV11-2, the J call TRBJ2-5; 8 bases align to TRBD2. V shed 1 base, J shed 2 bases, and the junction held 12 bases outside the gene matches. The germline V gene encodes CDR1 SGHAT and CDR2 FQNNGV. CDR3 length: 18 amino acids. The CDR3 spells CASSLAGLGLAQQETQYF. For the CDR3, the DNA is TGTGCCAGCAGCTTAGCGGGACTAGGGCTTGCCCAGCAAGAGACCCAGTACTTC.

This sequence joins TRBV27 and TRBJ2-2; TRBD1 is a possible D gene (6 bases). V was pared by 4 bases and J by 0 bases, with 12 bases between. CDR3 length: 16 amino acids. CDR1 and CDR2 (germline): MNHEY, SMNVEV (reference sequence). The CDR3 here is CASSYTGSPNTGELFF. Here the CDR3 DNA reads TGTGCCAGCAGTTACACAGGGAGCCCGAACACCGGGGAGCTGTTTTTT.

This clone was detected only a few times. This chain links TRBV25-1 with TRBJ1-2; 7 bases are a match to TRBD1. The CDR3 totals 13 residues. The germline CDR1 and CDR2 sequences are MGHDK and SYGVNS. Losses at the gene ends were 4 bases for V and 5 bases for J; bases not matched to a gene: 4. The DNA for the CDR3 is TGTGCCAGCAGTGGCGGGACAGCGTATGGCTACACCTTC. As protein: CASSGGTAYGYTF.

The chain has TRBV27 and TRBJ2-3; the match to TRBD2 covers 7 bases. V shed 6 bases, J shed 1 base, and the junction held 10 bases outside the gene matches. This CDR3 is built from 16 residues. Germline CDR1 MNHEY, CDR2 SMNVEV (reference sequence). The CDR3 DNA sequence: TGTGCCAGCAGACTATACGGGGCGGGAGGCACAGATACGCAGTATTTT. It specifies CASRLYGAGGTDTQYF.

The CDR3 is CASSGGGQGQTGELFF. As DNA, the CDR3 is TGTGCCAGCAGTGGAGGGGGACAGGGTCAAACCGGGGAGCTGTTTTTT. The chain links TRBV25-1 to TRBJ2-2, with 9 bases aligning to TRBD1. CDR1 and CDR2 from the germline V gene are MGHDK and SYGVNS. This CDR3 region has 16 residues. With 4 bases clipped from V and 5 bases from J, the junction kept 8 bases outside the gene matches.

The chain couples TRBV7-3 to TRBJ1-5; 10 bases are a match to TRBD1. This CDR3 has 15 amino acids. The germline V gene has CDR1 SGHTA and CDR2 FQGTGA. Unmatched junction bases numbered 10, after V lost 8 bases and J lost 6 bases. The CDR3 protein is CASGQTGGEGQPQHF. As DNA, the CDR3 is TGTGCCAGCGGCCAGACAGGGGGCGAAGGTCAGCCCCAGCATTTT.

The chain employs TRBV5-1 and TRBJ2-7, with D possibly called TRBD1 or TRBD2 (5 bases each). The CDR3 runs to 16 residues. Trimming removed 4 bases at V and 5 bases at J, with 22 bases between. Germline V gene lookup returns CDR1 SGHRS and CDR2 YFSETQ. Here the CDR3 reads CASSPTSVRSGHEQYF. Written as DNA, the CDR3 is TGCGCCAGCAGCCCCACCTCGGTTCGTTCGGGGCACGAGCAGTACTTC.

The chain has TRBV5-6 and TRBJ2-6; TRBD1 is a possible D gene (5 bases). Germline loops: CDR1 SGHDT, CDR2 YYEEEE. The CDR3 extends over 18 amino acids. Trimming cost V 0 bases and J 2 bases, with 15 bases left between them. The CDR3 DNA reads TGTGCCAGCAGCTTGGTTCCAGGGCCCAGCACTGGGGCCAACGTCCTGACTTTC. The encoded protein is CASSLVPGPSTGANVLTF.